This TCR beta chain is from a study of blood T cells in healthy people across ages. Study results and limitations: Diversity estimates from one million T cells were considered underestimates.

Trimming cost V 6 bases and J 2 bases; bases outside gene matches: 11. There are 15 residues in the CDR3. Germline CDR1 reads SQVTM; CDR2 reads ANQGSEA. On this clonotype: Its antigen is currently unknown.

Primed by a sample-barcoded 5' primer and a J-beta primer mix, a second PCR proceeded for 7 to 11 cycles. TCRdb processed the 5' RACE reads anew with MiXCR; each CDR3 protein has one entry. The sample has 2 million or so distinct CDR3 sequences; around 48% are singletons. Per sample, extraction of total RNA gave at least 5.5 micrograms in every case. This chain links TRBV29-1 with TRBJ2-3; 7 bases are a match to TRBD1. This TCR was recovered from a woman in her thirties or forties in good health. The specimen sequenced was blood. CDR3 in DNA: TGCAGCGTCGAAAAGACCGGGACAGACACAGATACGCAGTATTTT. As protein: CSVEKTGTDTDTQYF.